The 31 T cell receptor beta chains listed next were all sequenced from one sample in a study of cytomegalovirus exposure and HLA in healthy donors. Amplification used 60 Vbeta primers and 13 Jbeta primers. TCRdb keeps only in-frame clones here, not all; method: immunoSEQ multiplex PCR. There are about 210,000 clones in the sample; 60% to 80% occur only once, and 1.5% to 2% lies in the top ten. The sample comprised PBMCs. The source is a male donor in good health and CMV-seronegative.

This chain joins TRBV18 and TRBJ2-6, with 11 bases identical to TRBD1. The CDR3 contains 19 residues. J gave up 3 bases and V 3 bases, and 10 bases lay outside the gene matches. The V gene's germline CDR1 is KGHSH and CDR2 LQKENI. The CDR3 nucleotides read TGTGCCAGCTCACCGCTACCGGGACAGGGGGAGTTTGGGGCCAACGTCCTGACTTTC. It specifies CASSPLPGQGEFGANVLTF. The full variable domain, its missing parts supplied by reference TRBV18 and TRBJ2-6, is NAGVMQNPRHLVRRRGQEARLRCSPMKGHSHVYWYRQLPEEGLKFMVYLQKENIIDESGMPKERFSAEFPKEGPSILRIQQVVRGDSAAYFCASSPLPGQGEFGANVLTFGAGSRLTVL.

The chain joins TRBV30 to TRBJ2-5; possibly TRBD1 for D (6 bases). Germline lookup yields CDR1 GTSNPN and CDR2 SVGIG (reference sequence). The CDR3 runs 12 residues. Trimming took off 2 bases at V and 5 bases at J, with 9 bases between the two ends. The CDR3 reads CAWSHRAETQYF. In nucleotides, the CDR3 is TGTGCCTGGAGTCACAGGGCTGAGACCCAGTACTTC.

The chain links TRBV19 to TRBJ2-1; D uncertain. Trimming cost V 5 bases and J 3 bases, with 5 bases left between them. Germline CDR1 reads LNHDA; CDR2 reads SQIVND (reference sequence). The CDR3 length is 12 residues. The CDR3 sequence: CASSSNYNEQFF. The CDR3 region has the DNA TGTGCCAGTAGTTCCAACTACAATGAGCAGTTCTTC. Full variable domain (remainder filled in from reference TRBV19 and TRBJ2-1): DGGITQSPKYLFRKEGQNVTLSCEQNLNHDAMYWYRQDPGQGLRLIYYSQIVNDFQKGDIAEGYSVSREKKESFPLTVTSAQKNPTAFYLCASSSNYNEQFFGPGTRLTVL.

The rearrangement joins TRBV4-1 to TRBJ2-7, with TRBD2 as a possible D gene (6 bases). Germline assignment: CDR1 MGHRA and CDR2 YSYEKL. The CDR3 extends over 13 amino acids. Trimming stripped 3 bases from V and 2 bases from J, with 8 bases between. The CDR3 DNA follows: TGCGCCAGCAGCCATGGCGGGACCTACGAGCAGTACTTC. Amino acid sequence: CASSHGGTYEQYF.

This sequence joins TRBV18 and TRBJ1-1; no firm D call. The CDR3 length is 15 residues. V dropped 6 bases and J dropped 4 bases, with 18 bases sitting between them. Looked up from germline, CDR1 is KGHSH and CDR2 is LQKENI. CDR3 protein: CASSLSRVRGTEAFF. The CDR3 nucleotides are TGTGCCAGCTCCCTCAGCCGGGTCCGAGGCACTGAAGCTTTCTTT.

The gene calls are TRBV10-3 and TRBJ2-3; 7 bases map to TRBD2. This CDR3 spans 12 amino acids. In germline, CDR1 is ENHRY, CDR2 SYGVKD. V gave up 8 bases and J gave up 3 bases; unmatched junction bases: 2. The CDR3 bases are TGTGCCATCCAGCGGGATACAGATACGCAGTATTTT. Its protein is CAIQRDTDTQYF.

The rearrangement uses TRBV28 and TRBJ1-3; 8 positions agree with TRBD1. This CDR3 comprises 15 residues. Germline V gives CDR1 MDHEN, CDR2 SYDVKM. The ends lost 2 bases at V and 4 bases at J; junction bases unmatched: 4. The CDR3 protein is CASSLPTGAGNTIYF. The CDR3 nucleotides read TGTGCCAGCAGTTTACCGACAGGGGCCGGAAACACCATATATTTT.

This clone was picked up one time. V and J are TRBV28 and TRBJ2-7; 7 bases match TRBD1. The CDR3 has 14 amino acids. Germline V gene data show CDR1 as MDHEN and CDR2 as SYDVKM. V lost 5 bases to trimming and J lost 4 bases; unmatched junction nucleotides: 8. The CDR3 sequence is CASSTRDSVYEQYF. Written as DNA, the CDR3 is TGTGCCAGCAGTACCCGGGACAGCGTTTACGAGCAGTACTTC. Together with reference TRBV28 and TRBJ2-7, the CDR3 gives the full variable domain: DVKVTQSSRYLVKRTGEKVFLECVQDMDHENMFWYRQDPGLGLRLIYFSYDVKMKEKGDIPEGYSVSREKKERFSLILESASTNQTSMYLCASSTRDSVYEQYFGPGTRLTVT.

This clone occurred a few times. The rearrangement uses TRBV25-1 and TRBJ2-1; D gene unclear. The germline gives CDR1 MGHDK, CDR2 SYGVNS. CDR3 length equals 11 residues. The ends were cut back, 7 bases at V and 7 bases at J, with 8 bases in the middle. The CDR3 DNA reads TGTGCCAGCACCCAGAGGAATGAGCAGTTCTTC. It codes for CASTQRNEQFF.

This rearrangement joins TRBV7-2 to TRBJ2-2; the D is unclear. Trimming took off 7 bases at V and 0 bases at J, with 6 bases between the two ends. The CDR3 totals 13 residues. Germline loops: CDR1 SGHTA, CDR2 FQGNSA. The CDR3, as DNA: TGTGCCAGCACCAGATCGAACACCGGGGAGCTGTTTTTT. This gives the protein CASTRSNTGELFF.

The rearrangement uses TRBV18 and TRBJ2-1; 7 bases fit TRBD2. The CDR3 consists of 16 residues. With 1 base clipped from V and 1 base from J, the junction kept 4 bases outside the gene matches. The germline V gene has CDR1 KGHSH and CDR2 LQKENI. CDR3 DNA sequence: TGTGCCAGCTCACCACAAAGCGGGGCTTCCTACAATGAGCAGTTCTTC. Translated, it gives CASSPQSGASYNEQFF.

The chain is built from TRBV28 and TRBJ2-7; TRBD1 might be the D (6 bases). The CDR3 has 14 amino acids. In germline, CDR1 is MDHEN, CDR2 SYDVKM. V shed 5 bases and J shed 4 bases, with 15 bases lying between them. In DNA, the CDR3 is TGTGCCAGCAGTGGCCGAACAGGGAAATACGAGCAGTACTTC. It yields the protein CASSGRTGKYEQYF. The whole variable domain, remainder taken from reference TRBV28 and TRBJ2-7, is DVKVTQSSRYLVKRTGEKVFLECVQDMDHENMFWYRQDPGLGLRLIYFSYDVKMKEKGDIPEGYSVSREKKERFSLILESASTNQTSMYLCASSGRTGKYEQYFGPGTRLTVT.

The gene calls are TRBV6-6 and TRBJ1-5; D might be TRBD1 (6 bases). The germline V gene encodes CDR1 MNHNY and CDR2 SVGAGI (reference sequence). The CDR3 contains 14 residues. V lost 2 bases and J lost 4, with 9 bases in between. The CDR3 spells CASSYIQGNQPQHF. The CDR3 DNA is TGTGCCAGCAGTTACATTCAGGGGAATCAGCCCCAGCATTTT.

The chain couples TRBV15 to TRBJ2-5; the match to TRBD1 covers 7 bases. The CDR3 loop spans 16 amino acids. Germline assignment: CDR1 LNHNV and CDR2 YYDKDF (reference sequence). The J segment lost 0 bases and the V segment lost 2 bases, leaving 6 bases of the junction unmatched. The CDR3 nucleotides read TGTGCCACCAGCAGATCAGAGGGACAGAACCAAGAGACCCAGTACTTC. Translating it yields CATSRSEGQNQETQYF.

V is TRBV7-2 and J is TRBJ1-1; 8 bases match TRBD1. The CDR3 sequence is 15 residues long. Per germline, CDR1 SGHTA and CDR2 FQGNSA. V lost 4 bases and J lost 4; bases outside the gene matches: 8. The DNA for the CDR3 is TGTGCCAGCAGCTCTTATGGACAGGGTTCCACTGAAGCTTTCTTT. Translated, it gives CASSSYGQGSTEAFF.

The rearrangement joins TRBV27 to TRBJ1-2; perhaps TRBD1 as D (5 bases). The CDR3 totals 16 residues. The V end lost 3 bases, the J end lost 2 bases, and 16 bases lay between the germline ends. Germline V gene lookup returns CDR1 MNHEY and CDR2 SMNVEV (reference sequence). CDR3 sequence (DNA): TGTGCCAGCAGTTTTTGGGGCCGGGGGGAAAACTATGGCTACACCTTC. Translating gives CASSFWGRGENYGYTF.

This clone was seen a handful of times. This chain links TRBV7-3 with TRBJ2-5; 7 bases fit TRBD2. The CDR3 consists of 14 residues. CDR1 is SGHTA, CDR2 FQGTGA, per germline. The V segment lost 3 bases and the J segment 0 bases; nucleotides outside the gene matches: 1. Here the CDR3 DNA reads TGTGCCAGCAGCTTGAGCGGGGACCAAGAGACCCAGTACTTC. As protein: CASSLSGDQETQYF.

The CDR3 DNA is TGTGCCAGCAGCGTAGAGTCCGGTAGCTCCTACGAGCAGTACTTC. Translating it yields CASSVESGSSYEQYF. This chain connects TRBV9 to TRBJ2-7; D unclear. V lost 0 bases and J lost 0, with 10 bases in between. CDR3 length: 15 residues. The V gene's germline CDR1 is SGDLS and CDR2 YYNGEE. Filled out from reference TRBV9 and TRBJ2-7, the complete variable domain reads DSGVTQTPKHLITATGQRVTLRCSPRSGDLSVYWYQQSLDQGLQFLIQYYNGEERAKGNILERFSAQQFPDLHSELNLSSLELGDSALYFCASSVESGSSYEQYFGPGTRLTVT.

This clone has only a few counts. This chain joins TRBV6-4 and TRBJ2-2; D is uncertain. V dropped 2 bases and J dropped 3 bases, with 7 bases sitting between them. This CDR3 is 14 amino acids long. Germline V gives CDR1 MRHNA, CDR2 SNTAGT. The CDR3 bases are TGTGCCAGCAGTGACGAGGCAGACACCGGGGAGCTGTTTTTT. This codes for CASSDEADTGELFF.

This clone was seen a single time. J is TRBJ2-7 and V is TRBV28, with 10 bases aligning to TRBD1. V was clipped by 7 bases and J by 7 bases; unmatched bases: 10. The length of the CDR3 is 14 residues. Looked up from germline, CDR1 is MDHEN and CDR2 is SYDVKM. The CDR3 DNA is TGTGCCAGCAAAGTGGACAGGGGGAAACGGGAGCAGTACTTC. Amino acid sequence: CASKVDRGKREQYF.

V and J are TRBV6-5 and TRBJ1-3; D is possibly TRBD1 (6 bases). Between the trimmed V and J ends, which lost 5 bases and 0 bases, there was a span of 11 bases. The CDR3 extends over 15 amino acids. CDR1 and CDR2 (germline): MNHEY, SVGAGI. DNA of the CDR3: TGTGCCAGCAGTCCACAGGGTCCCTCTGGAAACACCATATATTTT. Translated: CASSPQGPSGNTIYF.

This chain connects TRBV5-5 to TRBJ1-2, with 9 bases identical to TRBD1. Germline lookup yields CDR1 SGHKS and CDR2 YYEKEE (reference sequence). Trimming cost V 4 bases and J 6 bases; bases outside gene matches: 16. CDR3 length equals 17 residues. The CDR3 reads CASSGSGTGLLANGYTF. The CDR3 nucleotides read TGTGCCAGCAGCGGGTCCGGGACAGGGTTATTAGCTAATGGCTACACCTTC.

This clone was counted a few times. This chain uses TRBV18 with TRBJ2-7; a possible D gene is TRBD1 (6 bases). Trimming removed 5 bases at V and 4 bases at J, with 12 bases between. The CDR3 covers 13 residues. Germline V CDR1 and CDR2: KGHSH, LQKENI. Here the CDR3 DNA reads TGTGCCAGCTCAGAAGGACAGCCATACGAGCAGTACTTC. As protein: CASSEGQPYEQYF.

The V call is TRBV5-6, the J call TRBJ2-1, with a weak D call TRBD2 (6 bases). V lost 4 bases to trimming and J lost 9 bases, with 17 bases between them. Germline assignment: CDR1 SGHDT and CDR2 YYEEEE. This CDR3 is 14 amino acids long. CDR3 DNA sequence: TGTGCCAGCAGCCTCGGACTAAAGGGGAGTGAGCAGTTCTTC. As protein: CASSLGLKGSEQFF.

Written as DNA, the CDR3 is TGTGCCAGCAGCTTAATAGGCGGCATGAACACTGAAGCTTTCTTT. Translation: CASSLIGGMNTEAFF. The gene calls are TRBV7-3 and TRBJ1-1; D gene unclear. V shed 1 base and J shed 0 bases, with 9 bases lying between them. This CDR3 has 15 amino acids. Per germline, CDR1 SGHTA and CDR2 FQGTGA.

CDR3: CASSPGDRPTAFEQYF. CDR3 in DNA: TGTGCCAGCAGCCCGGGGGACAGGCCTACGGCGTTCGAGCAGTACTTC. This chain links TRBV11-2 with TRBJ2-7; 8 bases agree with TRBD1. J gave up 6 bases and V 5 bases, and 15 bases lay outside the gene matches. CDR3 length equals 16 residues. Germline V CDR1 and CDR2: SGHAT, FQNNGV.

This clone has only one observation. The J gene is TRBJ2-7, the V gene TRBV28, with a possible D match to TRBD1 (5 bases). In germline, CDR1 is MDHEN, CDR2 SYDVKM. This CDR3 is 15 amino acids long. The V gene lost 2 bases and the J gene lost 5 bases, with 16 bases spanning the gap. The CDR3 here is CASSLRWPTGNEQYF. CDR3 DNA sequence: TGTGCCAGCAGTTTAAGGTGGCCAACAGGTAACGAGCAGTACTTC.

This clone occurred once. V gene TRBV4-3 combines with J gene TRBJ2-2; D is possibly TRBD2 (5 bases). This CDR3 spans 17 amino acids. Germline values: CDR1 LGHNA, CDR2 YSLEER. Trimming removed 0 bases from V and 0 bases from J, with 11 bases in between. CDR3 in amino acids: CASSQDTGTANTGELFF. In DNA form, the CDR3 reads TGCGCCAGCAGCCAAGATACGGGAACCGCGAACACCGGGGAGCTGTTTTTT.

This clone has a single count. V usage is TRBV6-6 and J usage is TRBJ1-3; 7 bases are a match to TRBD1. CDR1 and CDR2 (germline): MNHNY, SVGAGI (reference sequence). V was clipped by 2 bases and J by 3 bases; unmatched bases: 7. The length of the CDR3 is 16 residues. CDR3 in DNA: TGTGCCAGCAGTTACGCAGGGGGGACGGGTGGAAACACCATATATTTT. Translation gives CASSYAGGTGGNTIYF.

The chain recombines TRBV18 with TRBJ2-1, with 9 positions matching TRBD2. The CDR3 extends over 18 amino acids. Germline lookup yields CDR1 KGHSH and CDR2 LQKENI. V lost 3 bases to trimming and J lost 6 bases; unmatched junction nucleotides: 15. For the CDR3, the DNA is TGTGCCAGCTCACCTGACTCGTCCCTGGCGGGAGGGCTCAATGAGCAGTTCTTC. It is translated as CASSPDSSLAGGLNEQFF.

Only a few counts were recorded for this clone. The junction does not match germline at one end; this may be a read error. The CDR3 DNA is TGCGCCAGCAGCCAAAGCGTACAGGGAGTTAACGATGGCTACACCTTC. Amino acid sequence: CASSQSVQGVNDGYTF. V gene TRBV4-3 combines with J gene TRBJ1-2, with D maybe TRBD1 (6 bases). The length of the CDR3 is 16 residues. Germline CDR1 LGHNA, CDR2 YSLEER.